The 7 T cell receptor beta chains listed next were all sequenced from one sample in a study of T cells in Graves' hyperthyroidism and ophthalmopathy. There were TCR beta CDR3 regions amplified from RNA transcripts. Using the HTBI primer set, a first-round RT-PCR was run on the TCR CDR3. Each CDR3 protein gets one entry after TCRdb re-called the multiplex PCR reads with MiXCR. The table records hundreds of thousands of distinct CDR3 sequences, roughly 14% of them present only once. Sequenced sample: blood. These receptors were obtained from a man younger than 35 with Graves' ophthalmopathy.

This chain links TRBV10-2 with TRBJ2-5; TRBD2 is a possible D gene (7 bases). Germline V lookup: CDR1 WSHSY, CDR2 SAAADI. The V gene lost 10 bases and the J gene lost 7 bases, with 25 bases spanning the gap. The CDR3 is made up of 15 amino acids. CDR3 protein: CAIRVGAGKGVTQYF. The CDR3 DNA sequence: TGCGCCATCCGAGTGGGAGCGGGAAAGGGGGTGACCCAGTACTTC.

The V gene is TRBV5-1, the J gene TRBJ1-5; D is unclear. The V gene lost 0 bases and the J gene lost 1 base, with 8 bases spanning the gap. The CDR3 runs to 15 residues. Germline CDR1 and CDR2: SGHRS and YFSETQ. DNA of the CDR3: TGCGCCAGCAGCTTGGATTTCTGGAGCAATCAGCCCCAGCATTTT. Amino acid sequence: CASSLDFWSNQPQHF.

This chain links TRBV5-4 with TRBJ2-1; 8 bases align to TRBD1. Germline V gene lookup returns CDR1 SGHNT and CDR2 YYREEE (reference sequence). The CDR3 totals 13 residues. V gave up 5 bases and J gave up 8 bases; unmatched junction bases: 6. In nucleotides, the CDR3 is TGTGCCAGCAGGCCGACAGGGGCCGATGAGCAGTTCTTC. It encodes CASRPTGADEQFF.

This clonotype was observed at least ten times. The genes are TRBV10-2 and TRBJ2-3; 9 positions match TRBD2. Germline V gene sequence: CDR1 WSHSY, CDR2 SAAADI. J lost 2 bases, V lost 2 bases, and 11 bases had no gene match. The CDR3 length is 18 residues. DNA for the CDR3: TGCGCCAGCAGTGAGACTGAAGAGACTAGCGGATACACAGATACGCAGTATTTT. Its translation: CASSETEETSGYTDTQYF.

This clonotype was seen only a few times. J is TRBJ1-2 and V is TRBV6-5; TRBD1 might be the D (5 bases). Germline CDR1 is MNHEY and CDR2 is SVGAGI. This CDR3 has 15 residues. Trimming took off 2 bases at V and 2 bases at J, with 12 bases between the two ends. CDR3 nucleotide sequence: TGTGCCAGCAGTTACAGAGGGGATTCCAACTATGGCTACACCTTC. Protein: CASSYRGDSNYGYTF.

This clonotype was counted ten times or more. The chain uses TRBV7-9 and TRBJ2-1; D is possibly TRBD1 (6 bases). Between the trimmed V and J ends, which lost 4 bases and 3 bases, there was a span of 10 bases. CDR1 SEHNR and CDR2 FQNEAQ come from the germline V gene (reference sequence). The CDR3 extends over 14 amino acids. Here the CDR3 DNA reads TGTGCCAGCAGCTCCGGACAGAGCTACAATGAGCAGTTCTTC. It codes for CASSSGQSYNEQFF. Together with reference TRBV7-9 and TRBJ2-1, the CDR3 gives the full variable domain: DTGVSQNPRHKITKRGQNVTFRCDPISEHNRLYWYRQTLGQGPEFLTYFQNEAQLEKSRLLSDRFSAERPKGSFSTLEIQRTEQGDSAMYLCASSSGQSYNEQFFGPGTRLTVL.

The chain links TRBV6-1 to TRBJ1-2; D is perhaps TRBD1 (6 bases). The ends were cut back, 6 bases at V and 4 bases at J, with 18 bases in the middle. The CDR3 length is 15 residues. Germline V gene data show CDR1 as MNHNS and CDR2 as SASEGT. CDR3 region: CASSLKGERGYGYTF. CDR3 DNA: TGTGCCAGCAGCCTCAAGGGGGAGCGGGGCTATGGCTACACCTTC.